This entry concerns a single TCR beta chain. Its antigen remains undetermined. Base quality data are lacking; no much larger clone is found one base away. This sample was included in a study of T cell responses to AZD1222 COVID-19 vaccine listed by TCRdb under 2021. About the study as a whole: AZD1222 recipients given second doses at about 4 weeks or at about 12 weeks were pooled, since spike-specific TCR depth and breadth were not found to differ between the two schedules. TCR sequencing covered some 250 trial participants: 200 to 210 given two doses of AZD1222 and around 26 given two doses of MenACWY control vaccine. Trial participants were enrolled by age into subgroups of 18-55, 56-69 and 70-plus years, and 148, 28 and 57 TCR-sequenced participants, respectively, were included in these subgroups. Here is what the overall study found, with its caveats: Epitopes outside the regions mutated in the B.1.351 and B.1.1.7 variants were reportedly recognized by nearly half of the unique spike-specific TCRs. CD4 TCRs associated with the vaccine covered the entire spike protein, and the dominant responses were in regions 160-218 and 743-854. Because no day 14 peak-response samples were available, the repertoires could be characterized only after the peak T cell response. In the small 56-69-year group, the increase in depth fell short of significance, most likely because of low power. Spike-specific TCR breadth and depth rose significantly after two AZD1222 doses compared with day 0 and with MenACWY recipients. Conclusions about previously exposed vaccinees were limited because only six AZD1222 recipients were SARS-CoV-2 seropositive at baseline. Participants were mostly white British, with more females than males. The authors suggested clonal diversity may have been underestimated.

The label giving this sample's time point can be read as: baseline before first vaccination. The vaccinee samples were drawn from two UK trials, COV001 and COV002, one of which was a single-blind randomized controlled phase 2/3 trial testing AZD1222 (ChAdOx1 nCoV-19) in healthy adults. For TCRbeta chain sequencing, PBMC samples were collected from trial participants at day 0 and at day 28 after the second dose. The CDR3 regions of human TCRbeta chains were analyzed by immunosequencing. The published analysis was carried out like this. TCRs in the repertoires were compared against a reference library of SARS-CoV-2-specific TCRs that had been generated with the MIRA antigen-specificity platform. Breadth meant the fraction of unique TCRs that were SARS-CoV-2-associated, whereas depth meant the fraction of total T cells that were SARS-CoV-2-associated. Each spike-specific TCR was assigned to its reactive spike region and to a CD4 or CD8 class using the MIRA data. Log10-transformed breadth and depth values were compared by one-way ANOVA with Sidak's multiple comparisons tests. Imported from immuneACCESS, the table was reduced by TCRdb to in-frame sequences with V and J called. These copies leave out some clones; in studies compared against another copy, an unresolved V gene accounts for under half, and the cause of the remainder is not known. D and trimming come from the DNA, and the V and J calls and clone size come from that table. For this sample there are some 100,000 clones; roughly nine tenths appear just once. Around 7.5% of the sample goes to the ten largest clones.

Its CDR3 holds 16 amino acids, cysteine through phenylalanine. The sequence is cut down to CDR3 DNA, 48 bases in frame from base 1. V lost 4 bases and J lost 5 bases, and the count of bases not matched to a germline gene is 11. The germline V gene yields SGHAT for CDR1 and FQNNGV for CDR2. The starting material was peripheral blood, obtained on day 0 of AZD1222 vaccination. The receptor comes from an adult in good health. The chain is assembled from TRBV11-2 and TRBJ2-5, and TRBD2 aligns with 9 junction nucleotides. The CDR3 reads CASSYTGTSSGETQYF. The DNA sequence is TGTGCCAGCAGCTATACCGGGACTAGCTCGGGCGAGACCCAGTACTTC.